Given below is one TCR beta chain in context. This specimen comes from a study of shared clonotypes between healthy human individuals. Some clones are missing from TCRdb's copy, which holds only in-frame ones; the method was immunoSEQ multiplex PCR. The sample includes over a million clones, 70% to 80% of them seen just once. With 5 bases removed from V and 9 bases from J, the gap between germline ends came to 17 bases. This CDR3 is 14 amino acids long. Germline V gene sequence: CDR1 SEHNR, CDR2 FQNEAQ (reference sequence). The origin of this receptor is a man between 18 and 29 years old in good health. Some clones in this sample may be carry-over from other donors' samples. Sample: memory CD4+ T cells from PBMCs. The subset was: CD45RA-negative fraction. This chain uses TRBV7-9 with TRBJ2-1; D may match TRBD1 or TRBD2 (5 bases each). CDR3 sequence (DNA): TGTGCCAGCAGCCCAGGGCCTGAGGCGGGTGAGCAGTTCTTC. Translated: CASSPGPEAGEQFF. The variable domain in full, with the rest retrieved from reference TRBV7-9 and TRBJ2-1, is DTGVSQNPRHKITKRGQNVTFRCDPISEHNRLYWYRQTLGQGPEFLTYFQNEAQLEKSRLLSDRFSAERPKGSFSTLEIQRTEQGDSAMYLCASSPGPEAGEQFFGPGTRLTVL.